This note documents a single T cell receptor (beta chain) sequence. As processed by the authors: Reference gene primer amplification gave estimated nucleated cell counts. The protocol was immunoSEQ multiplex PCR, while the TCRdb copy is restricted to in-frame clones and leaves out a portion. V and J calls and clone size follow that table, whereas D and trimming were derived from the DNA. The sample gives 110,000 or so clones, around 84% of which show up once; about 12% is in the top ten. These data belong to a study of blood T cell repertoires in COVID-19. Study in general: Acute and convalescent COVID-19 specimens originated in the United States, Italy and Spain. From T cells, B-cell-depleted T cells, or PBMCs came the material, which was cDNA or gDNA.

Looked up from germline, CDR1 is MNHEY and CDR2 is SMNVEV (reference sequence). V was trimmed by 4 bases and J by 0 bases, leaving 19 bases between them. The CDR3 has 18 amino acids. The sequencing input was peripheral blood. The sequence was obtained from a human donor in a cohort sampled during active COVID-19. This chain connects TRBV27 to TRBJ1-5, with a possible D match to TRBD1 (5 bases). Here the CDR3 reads CASSSTLGVSISNQPQHF. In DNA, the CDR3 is TGTGCCAGCAGTTCTACCTTAGGGGTCTCGATTAGCAATCAGCCCCAGCATTTT.